A single sample is the source of the 14 T cell receptor beta chains below, sequenced in a study of blood T cells in healthy people across ages. Sample-barcoded 5' priming and a J-beta primer mix drove a second PCR of roughly 7 to 11 cycles. TCRdb independently ran MiXCR on the 5' RACE reads; one entry per CDR3 protein. The sample holds over 1,200,000 distinct CDR3 sequences, around 55% seen once. Specimen: blood. The receptor source for this set is a man aged 18 to 30 in good health.

V is TRBV6-4 and J is TRBJ1-2, with 11 positions matching TRBD1. Germline trimming cut 6 bases from V and 2 bases from J; bases unmatched to any gene: 5. Looked up from germline, CDR1 is MRHNA and CDR2 is SNTAGT. CDR3 length equals 15 residues. The CDR3 sequence: CASSLDRGQNYGYTF. The CDR3 DNA reads TGTGCCAGCAGCCTGGACAGGGGGCAAAACTATGGCTACACCTTC.

This clonotype occurred a few times. The chain employs TRBV6-5 and TRBJ1-5, with 7 nucleotides matching TRBD1. This CDR3 region has 14 residues. With 6 bases clipped from V and 5 bases from J, the junction kept 7 bases outside the gene matches. Germline values: CDR1 MNHEY, CDR2 SVGAGI. The CDR3 protein is CASSLTGRHQPQHF. In DNA, the CDR3 is TGTGCCAGCAGCCTGACAGGGAGGCATCAGCCCCAGCATTTT.

The chain couples TRBV2 to TRBJ2-7; tentatively, D is TRBD1 or TRBD2 (6 bases each). The CDR3 is 14 amino acids. V was pared by 8 bases and J by 0 bases, with 14 bases between. Germline V CDR1 and CDR2: SNHLY, FYNNEI. This CDR3 reads CASDSGASSYEQYF. The CDR3 region has the DNA TGTGCCAGCGATTCGGGGGCTAGCTCCTACGAGCAGTACTTC.

The V gene is TRBV10-2, the J gene TRBJ1-3, with D uncertain. The germline V gene has CDR1 WSHSY and CDR2 SAAADI. V shed 2 bases and J shed 0 bases, with 11 bases lying between them. The CDR3 runs 16 residues. CDR3 sequence reads: CASSEIGLSSGNTIYF. In DNA, the CDR3 is TGCGCCAGCAGTGAGATAGGACTCAGCTCTGGAAACACCATATATTTT.

This chain connects TRBV20-1 to TRBJ2-3; D not certain. Germline lookup yields CDR1 DFQATT and CDR2 SNEGSKA (reference sequence). The V end was cut by 6 bases, the J end by 2 bases, with 12 bases between. The length of the CDR3 is 13 residues. The CDR3 here is CSAPGDSTDTQYF. CDR3 in DNA: TGCAGTGCCCCTGGCGATTCCACAGATACGCAGTATTTT.

The chain combines TRBV6-1 with TRBJ1-2; 8 bases agree with TRBD1. The germline CDR1 and CDR2 sequences are MNHNS and SASEGT. This CDR3 has 15 amino acids. Trimming took 6 bases from V and 8 from J; bases not matched to a gene: 14. The CDR3 spells CASRETGELGRGYTF. As DNA, the CDR3 is TGTGCCAGCAGAGAGACAGGGGAGCTGGGGCGAGGCTACACCTTC.

This rearrangement joins TRBV5-1 to TRBJ2-3; possibly TRBD2 for D (6 bases). Deletions cut 7 bases from V and 0 bases from J, with 18 bases between. The CDR3 sequence is 16 residues long. Germline values: CDR1 SGHRS, CDR2 YFSETQ. CDR3 nucleotide sequence: TGCGCCAGCTCAGCGAGGAGGGCTTTTAGCACAGATACGCAGTATTTT. Translation gives CASSARRAFSTDTQYF.

This chain uses TRBV28 with TRBJ2-7; 11 nucleotides match TRBD2. With V trimmed by 6 bases and J by 4 bases, 8 bases remained unmatched. Germline V CDR1 and CDR2: MDHEN, SYDVKM. This CDR3 has 15 amino acids. DNA of the CDR3: TGTGCCAGCAGGCCGACTAGCGGGGAATTATACGAGCAGTACTTC. Protein: CASRPTSGELYEQYF. Together with reference TRBV28 and TRBJ2-7, the CDR3 gives the full variable domain: DVKVTQSSRYLVKRTGEKVFLECVQDMDHENMFWYRQDPGLGLRLIYFSYDVKMKEKGDIPEGYSVSREKKERFSLILESASTNQTSMYLCASRPTSGELYEQYFGPGTRLTVT.

This clonotype was seen a handful of times. The rearrangement links TRBV7-9 to TRBJ2-3; 7 bases line up with TRBD2. V was clipped by 5 bases and J by 6 bases; unmatched bases: 11. The CDR3 length is 15 residues. Germline CDR1 SEHNR, CDR2 FQNEAQ (reference sequence). CDR3 protein: CASSPGLDRRDTQYF. CDR3 DNA sequence: TGTGCCAGCAGCCCCGGACTAGACCGTCGGGATACGCAGTATTTT. Combining the CDR3 with reference TRBV7-9 and TRBJ2-3 gives the whole variable domain DTGVSQNPRHKITKRGQNVTFRCDPISEHNRLYWYRQTLGQGPEFLTYFQNEAQLEKSRLLSDRFSAERPKGSFSTLEIQRTEQGDSAMYLCASSPGLDRRDTQYFGPGTRLTVL.

The rearrangement joins TRBV29-1 to TRBJ1-2, with D tentatively TRBD1 (5 bases). This CDR3 contains 13 residues. Trimming shortened V by 3 bases and J by 3 bases, and 11 bases separated the two germline ends. CDR1 SQVTM and CDR2 ANQGSEA come from the germline V gene. CDR3: CSVDVGQDYGYTF. The CDR3 coding sequence is TGCAGCGTTGATGTCGGACAAGACTATGGCTACACCTTC.

The V call is TRBV9, the J call TRBJ2-7, with TRBD1 identical over 7 bases. The DNA end is a closer match to TRBJ2-5, so the J assignment may be wrong. The CDR3 is 15 amino acids. From germline, CDR1 is SGDLS and CDR2 YYNGEE. CDR3 loop: CASSLPDRDRETQYF. CDR3 bases: TGTGCCAGCAGCCTCCCCGACAGGGATCGAGAGACCCAGTACTTC.

The genes are TRBV5-1 and TRBJ1-3; 12 bases match TRBD1. The CDR3 has 17 residues. In germline, CDR1 is SGHRS, CDR2 YFSETQ. V lost 4 bases to trimming and J lost 2 bases; unmatched junction nucleotides: 7. DNA for the CDR3: TGCGCCAGCAGCGTGGGACAGGGGGCTACTCCTGGAAACACCATATATTTT. Residues: CASSVGQGATPGNTIYF.

This clonotype has more than one count but fewer than ten. J is TRBJ2-3 and V is TRBV7-2, with 8 bases aligning to TRBD2. J gave up 3 bases and V 7 bases, and 15 bases lay outside the gene matches. This CDR3 region has 17 residues. Germline lookup yields CDR1 SGHTA and CDR2 FQGNSA. CDR3 coding DNA: TGTGCCAGCACACTGGGTAGTAGCGGGGTTCGGACAGATACGCAGTATTTT. Its protein is CASTLGSSGVRTDTQYF.

V gene TRBV11-2 combines with J gene TRBJ2-7, with D unresolved. CDR1 is SGHAT, CDR2 FQNNGV, per germline. Trimming left V 5 bases short and J 1 base short, with 12 bases between. This CDR3 has 14 amino acids. In DNA form, the CDR3 reads TGTGCCAGCAGCCAGTGGGATGGGTCCTACGAGCAGTACTTC. It specifies CASSQWDGSYEQYF.